Following are 2 T cell receptor beta chains from one sample sequenced in a study of vaccination and CD4 T cells after COVID-19. The antigens of these receptors remain unknown. Treatment indicated: approximately nine-day PBMC culture with coronavirus spike peptide pools or control peptides (ViraFEST assay). The Oncomine TCR Beta short-read assay sequenced DNA from cultured CD4+ T cells. From the PCR reads, TCRdb called clonotypes with MiXCR, one entry per CDR3 protein. The table has some 10,000 distinct CDR3 sequences, around 55% seen once. Material: CD4+ T cells from blood, cultured in vitro. These TCRs come from a human donor who had recovered from COVID-19.

This clonotype was counted a few times. V gene TRBV6-2 or TRBV6-3 combines with J gene TRBJ2-7; 13 nucleotides align to TRBD2. The CDR3 contains 15 residues. The V and J ends lost 0 bases and 4 bases, in that order; junction bases with no gene match: 0. The germline V gene has CDR1 MNHEY and CDR2 SVGEGT. The CDR3 protein is CASSYSTSGGYEQYF. CDR3 nucleotides: TGTGCCAGCAGTTACTCGACTAGCGGGGGGTACGAGCAGTACTTC.

The V call is TRBV27, the J call TRBJ2-7; D ambiguous. The CDR3 length is 13 residues. Germline CDR1 reads MNHEY; CDR2 reads SMNVEV (reference sequence). V shed 4 bases and J shed 2 bases, with 9 bases lying between them. The CDR3 spells CASSSVPAYEQYF. For the CDR3, the DNA is TGTGCCAGCAGTTCCGTCCCGGCCTACGAGCAGTACTTC.